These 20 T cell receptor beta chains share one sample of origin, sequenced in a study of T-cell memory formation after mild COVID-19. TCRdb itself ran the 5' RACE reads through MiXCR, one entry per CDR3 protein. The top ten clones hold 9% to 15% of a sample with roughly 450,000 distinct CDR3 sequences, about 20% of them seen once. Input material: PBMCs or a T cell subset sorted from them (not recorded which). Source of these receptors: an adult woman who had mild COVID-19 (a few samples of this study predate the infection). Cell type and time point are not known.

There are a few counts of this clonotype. CDR3 sequence: CASDVSNQPQHF. As DNA, the CDR3 is TGTGCCAGTGATGTCTCCAATCAGCCCCAGCATTTT. V and J are TRBV12-3 or TRBV12-4 and TRBJ1-5; D call uncertain. This CDR3 spans 12 amino acids. The V end was cut by 9 bases, the J end by 3 bases, with 9 bases between.

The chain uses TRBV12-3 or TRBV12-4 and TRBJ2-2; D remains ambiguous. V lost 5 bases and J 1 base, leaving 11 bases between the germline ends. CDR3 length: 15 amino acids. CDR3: CASSRSPRNTGELFF. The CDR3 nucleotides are TGTGCCAGCAGTCGGTCCCCCCGGAACACCGGGGAGCTGTTTTTT.

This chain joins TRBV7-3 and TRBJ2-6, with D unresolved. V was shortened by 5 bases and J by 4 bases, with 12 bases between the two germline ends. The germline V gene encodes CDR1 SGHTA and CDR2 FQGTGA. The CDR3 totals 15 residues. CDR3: CASSPPVLGANVLTF. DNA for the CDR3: TGTGCCAGCAGCCCTCCAGTATTGGGGGCCAACGTCCTGACTTTC.

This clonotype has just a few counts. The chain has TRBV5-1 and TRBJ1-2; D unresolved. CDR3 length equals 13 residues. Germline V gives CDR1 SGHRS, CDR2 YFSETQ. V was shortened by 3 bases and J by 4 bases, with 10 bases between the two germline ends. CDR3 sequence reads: CASSWGFGYGYTF. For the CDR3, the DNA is TGCGCCAGCAGCTGGGGATTTGGCTATGGCTACACCTTC.

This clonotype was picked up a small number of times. In DNA, the CDR3 is TGTGCCAGCAGCTCCGGACTAAGGGAGACCCAGTACTTC. Translating gives CASSSGLRETQYF. The gene calls are TRBV7-2 and TRBJ2-5; maybe TRBD2 (6 bases). The V gene lost 4 bases and the J gene lost 5 bases, with 11 bases spanning the gap. Germline lookup yields CDR1 SGHTA and CDR2 FQGNSA. This CDR3 region has 13 residues.

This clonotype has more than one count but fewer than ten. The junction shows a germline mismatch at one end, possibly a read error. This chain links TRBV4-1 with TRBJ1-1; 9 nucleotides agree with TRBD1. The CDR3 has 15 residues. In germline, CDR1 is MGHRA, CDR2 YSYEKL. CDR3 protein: CASRQDRGEVTEAFF. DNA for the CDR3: TGCGCCAGCAGACAAGACAGGGGGGAGGTAACTGAAGCTTTCTTT.

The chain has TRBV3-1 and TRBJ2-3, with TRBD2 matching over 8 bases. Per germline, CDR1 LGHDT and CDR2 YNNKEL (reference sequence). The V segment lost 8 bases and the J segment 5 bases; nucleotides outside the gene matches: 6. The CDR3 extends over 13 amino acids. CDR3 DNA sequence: TGTGCCAGCCGAGTAGCGGGACGAGATACGCAGTATTTT. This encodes CASRVAGRDTQYF.

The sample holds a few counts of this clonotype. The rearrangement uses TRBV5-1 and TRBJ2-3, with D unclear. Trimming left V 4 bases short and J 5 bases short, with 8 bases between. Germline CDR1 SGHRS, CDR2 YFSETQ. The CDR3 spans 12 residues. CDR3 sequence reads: CASSDTIDTQYF. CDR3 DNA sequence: TGCGCCAGCAGCGATACGATAGATACGCAGTATTTT.

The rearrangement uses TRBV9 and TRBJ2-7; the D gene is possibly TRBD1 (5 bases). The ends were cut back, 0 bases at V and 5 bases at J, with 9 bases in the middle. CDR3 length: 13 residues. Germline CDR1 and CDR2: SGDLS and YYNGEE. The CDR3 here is CASSVVPGNEQYF. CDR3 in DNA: TGTGCCAGCAGCGTAGTACCAGGGAACGAGCAGTACTTC.

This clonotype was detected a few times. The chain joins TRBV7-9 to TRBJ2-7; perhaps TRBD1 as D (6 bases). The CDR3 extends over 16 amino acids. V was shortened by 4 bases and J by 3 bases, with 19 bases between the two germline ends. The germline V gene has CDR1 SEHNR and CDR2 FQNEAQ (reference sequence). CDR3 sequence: CASSYRDRPGDYEQYF. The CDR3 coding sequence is TGTGCCAGCAGCTACCGAGACAGGCCTGGGGACTACGAGCAGTACTTC.

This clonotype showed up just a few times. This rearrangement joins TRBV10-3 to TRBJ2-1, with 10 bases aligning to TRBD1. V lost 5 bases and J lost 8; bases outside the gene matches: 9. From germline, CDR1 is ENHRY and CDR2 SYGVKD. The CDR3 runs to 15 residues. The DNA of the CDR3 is TGTGCCATCAGTACCCCGGGACAGGGGAATGATGAGCAGTTCTTC. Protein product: CAISTPGQGNDEQFF.

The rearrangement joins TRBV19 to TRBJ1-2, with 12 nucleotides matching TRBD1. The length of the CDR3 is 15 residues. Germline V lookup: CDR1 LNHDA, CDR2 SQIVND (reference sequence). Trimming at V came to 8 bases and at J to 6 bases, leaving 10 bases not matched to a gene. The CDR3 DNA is TGTGCCAGTGTTAAACCGGGACAGGGGGCAAATGGCTACACCTTC. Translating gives CASVKPGQGANGYTF.

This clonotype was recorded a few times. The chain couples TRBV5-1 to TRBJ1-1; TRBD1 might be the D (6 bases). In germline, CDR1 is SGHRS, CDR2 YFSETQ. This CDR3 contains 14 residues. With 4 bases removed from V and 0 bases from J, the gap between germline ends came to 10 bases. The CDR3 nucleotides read TGCGCCAGCAGCCCGGGACACATGAACACTGAAGCTTTCTTT. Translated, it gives CASSPGHMNTEAFF.

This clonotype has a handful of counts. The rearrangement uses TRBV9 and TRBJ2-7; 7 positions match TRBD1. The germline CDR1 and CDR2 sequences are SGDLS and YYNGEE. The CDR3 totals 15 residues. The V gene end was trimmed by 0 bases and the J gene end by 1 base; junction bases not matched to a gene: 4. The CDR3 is CASSVGDRRSYEQYF. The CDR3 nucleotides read TGTGCCAGCAGCGTAGGGGACAGAAGGTCCTACGAGCAGTACTTC.

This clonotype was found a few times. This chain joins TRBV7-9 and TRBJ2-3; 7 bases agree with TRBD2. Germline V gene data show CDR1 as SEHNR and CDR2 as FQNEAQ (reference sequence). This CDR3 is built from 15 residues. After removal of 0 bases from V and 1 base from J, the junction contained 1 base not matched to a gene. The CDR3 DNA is TGTGCCAGCAGCTTAGCGGGACTACGCACAGATACGCAGTATTTT. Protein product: CASSLAGLRTDTQYF.

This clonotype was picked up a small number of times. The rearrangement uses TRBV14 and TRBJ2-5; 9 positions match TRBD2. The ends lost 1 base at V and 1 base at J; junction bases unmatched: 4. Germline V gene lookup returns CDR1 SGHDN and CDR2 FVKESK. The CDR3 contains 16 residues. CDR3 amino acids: CASSQVTSGPQETQYF. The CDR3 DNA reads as TGTGCCAGCAGCCAAGTTACTAGCGGGCCCCAAGAGACCCAGTACTTC.

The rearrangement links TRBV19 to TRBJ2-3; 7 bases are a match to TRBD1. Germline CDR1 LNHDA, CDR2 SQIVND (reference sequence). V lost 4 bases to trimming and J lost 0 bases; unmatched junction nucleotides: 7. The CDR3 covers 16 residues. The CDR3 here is CASSTEGTDSTDTQYF. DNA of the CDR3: TGTGCCAGTAGTACTGAGGGGACAGACAGCACAGATACGCAGTATTTT. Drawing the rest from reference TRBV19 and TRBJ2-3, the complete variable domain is DGGITQSPKYLFRKEGQNVTLSCEQNLNHDAMYWYRQDPGQGLRLIYYSQIVNDFQKGDIAEGYSVSREKKESFPLTVTSAQKNPTAFYLCASSTEGTDSTDTQYFGPGTRLTVL.

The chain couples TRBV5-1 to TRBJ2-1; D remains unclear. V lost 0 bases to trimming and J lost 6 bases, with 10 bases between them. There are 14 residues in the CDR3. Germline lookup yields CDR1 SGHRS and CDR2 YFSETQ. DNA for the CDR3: TGCGCCAGCAGCTTGGGTAGTTCGGTCAATGAGCAGTTCTTC. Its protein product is CASSLGSSVNEQFF. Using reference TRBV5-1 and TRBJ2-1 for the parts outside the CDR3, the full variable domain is KAGVTQTPRYLIKTRGQQVTLSCSPISGHRSVSWYQQTPGQGLQFLFEYFSETQRNKGNFPGRFSGRQFSNSRSEMNVSTLELGDSALYLCASSLGSSVNEQFFGPGTRLTVL.

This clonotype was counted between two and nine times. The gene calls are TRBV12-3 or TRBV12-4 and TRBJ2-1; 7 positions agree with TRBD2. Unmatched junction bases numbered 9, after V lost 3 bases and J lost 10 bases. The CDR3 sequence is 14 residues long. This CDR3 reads CASSFSVGGEEQFF. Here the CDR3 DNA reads TGTGCCAGCAGTTTCTCGGTGGGGGGGGAGGAGCAGTTCTTC.

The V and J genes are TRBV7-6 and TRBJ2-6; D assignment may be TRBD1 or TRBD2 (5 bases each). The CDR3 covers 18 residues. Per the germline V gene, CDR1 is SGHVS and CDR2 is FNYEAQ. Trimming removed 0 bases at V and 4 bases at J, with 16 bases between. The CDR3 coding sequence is TGTGCCAGCAGCTTAGCTAGGGACGGCGTAGCGGGGGCCAACGTCCTGACTTTC. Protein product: CASSLARDGVAGANVLTF.